The rows below give T cell receptor beta chains drawn from one sample of a study of T cell repertoires in cytomegalovirus infection. TCRdb called the reads again in MiXCR, with one record for every CDR3 protein. The sample lists a few hundred thousand distinct CDR3 sequences, roughly 15% seen once, with approximately 12% in the top ten. The sequencing sample was made of PBMCs. The receptors shown here come from a human donor in good health (CMV status not recorded). Some clones in this sample may be carry-over from other donors' samples. Each CDR3 is given without its conserved first and last residue. The D gene is left open where the match is weak. Not all rows give a size; the values are once, few, many and, for expanded clones, a class.

abundance | j_gene | d_gene | v_gene | CDR3aa
few | TRBJ1-1 | TRBD1 | TRBV29-1 | SVRTGLIMNTEAF
. | TRBJ1-6 | TRBD1 | TRBV12-3/TRBV12-4 | ATSRDRVNSPLH
few | TRBJ2-7 | . | TRBV18 | ASSPGGLGEQY
few | TRBJ2-1 | TRBD2 | TRBV20-1 | SASPGLAGGHNEQF
many | TRBJ1-2 | . | TRBV11-1 | ASSLTTANYGYT
. | TRBJ1-2 | . | TRBV7-2 | ASSFSTANYGYT
many | TRBJ2-7 | TRBD1 | TRBV7-9 | ASSLEQGAYEQY
. | TRBJ2-2 | . | TRBV3-1 | ASSPRITGELF
. | TRBJ1-5 | . | TRBV20-1 | SASVRASARGVSNQPQH
many | TRBJ1-2 | . | TRBV7-2 | ASSLSGRTAPNYGYT
many | TRBJ2-1 | . | TRBV7-2 | ASSLAGYGEQF
many | TRBJ1-1 | . | TRBV11-1 | ASSATGMDTEAF
. | TRBJ1-5 | TRBD1 | TRBV20-1 | SAETGFGQPQH
. | TRBJ2-7 | . | TRBV6-1 | ANKVWGANEQY
. | TRBJ2-1 | TRBD1 | TRBV7-9 | ASSLEQGYNEQF
few | TRBJ1-5 | . | TRBV3-1 | ASSHNLEGQPQH
. | TRBJ1-5 | TRBD1 | TRBV20-1 | SAEGTGQNQPQH
few | TRBJ1-2 | . | TRBV29-1 | SVFTVVGGYT
few | TRBJ2-3 | TRBD1 | TRBV6-5 | ASSYVGQGTDTQY
few | TRBJ2-1 | . | TRBV12-5 | ASGLGRGRVSNEQF
. | TRBJ1-1 | . | TRBV12-3/TRBV12-4 | ASSLLSNTEAF
. | TRBJ2-2 | . | TRBV2 | ASTMTGSNTGELF